What follows are 29 T cell receptor beta chains derived from one specimen sequenced in a study of control samples from healthy donors and cancer patients. The data were produced by immunoSEQ multiplex PCR, yet TCRdb's version contains in-frame clones alone and is incomplete. The sample includes over 90,000 clones, 85% to 90% of them seen just once. Sequenced input: PBMCs. Receptors were obtained from a man aged 60 to 75 with lung cancer.

This clone appeared once. The V call is TRBV21-1, the J call TRBJ2-7; the table's TRBD1 call for D was not verified on the DNA. TRBV21-1 is a pseudogene locus. CDR3 length equals 14 residues. The CDR3 loop reads CASSKGFTDYEQYF. In DNA, the CDR3 is TGTGCCAGCAGCAAAGGGTTCACAGACTACGAGCAGTACTTC.

About this clone: The same CDR3 also results from other DNA sequences found in this sample. The chain couples TRBV3-1 (or the pseudogene TRBV3-2) to TRBJ1-1; D is perhaps TRBD1 (5 bases). Trimming cost V 3 bases and J 1 base, with 9 bases left between them. Germline V lookup: CDR1 LGHDT, CDR2 YNNKEL (reference sequence). The CDR3 has 14 amino acids. CDR3 nucleotide sequence: TGTGCCAGCAGCCAGGCCGACAGGAACACTGAAGCTTTCTTT. Its translation: CASSQADRNTEAFF.

The V call is TRBV24-1, the J call TRBJ2-1; no definite D call. V dropped 0 bases and J dropped 0 bases, with 11 bases sitting between them. CDR3 length: 17 residues. From germline, CDR1 is KGHDR and CDR2 SFDVKD. CDR3 sequence (DNA): TGTGCCACCAGTGATTTGCCAGGCGGATTCTCCTACAATGAGCAGTTCTTC. It is translated as CATSDLPGGFSYNEQFF.

The chain recombines TRBV4-1 with TRBJ2-3; D may be TRBD2 (7 bases). V gave up 0 bases and J gave up 5 bases, with 21 bases separating them. Germline V gene sequence: CDR1 MGHRA, CDR2 YSYEKL. CDR3 size: 18 residues. The CDR3, as DNA: TGCGCCAGCAGCCAAGAAATGGACAGCGGGGCGGGGGTAGATACGCAGTATTTT. Translated, it gives CASSQEMDSGAGVDTQYF.

This clone was detected once. The genes are TRBV2 and TRBJ1-1; D remains unclear. Germline assignment: CDR1 SNHLY and CDR2 FYNNEI. The CDR3 contains 14 residues. Trimming left V 7 bases short and J 1 base short, with 13 bases between. CDR3 sequence: CASTLGTANTEAFF. The CDR3 DNA is TGTGCCAGCACCTTAGGTACAGCGAACACTGAAGCTTTCTTT.

The V and J genes are TRBV7-9 and TRBJ2-5, with D perhaps matching TRBD2 (7 bases). Germline CDR1 is SEHNR and CDR2 is FQNEAQ (reference sequence). This CDR3 has 15 residues. Trimming left V 2 bases short and J 4 bases short, with 14 bases between. The CDR3 loop reads CASSLKGGLRETQYF. In DNA form, the CDR3 reads TGTGCCAGCAGCTTAAAGGGGGGGCTGAGAGAGACCCAGTACTTC.

The chain employs TRBV5-1 and TRBJ1-1; D is undetermined. V was clipped by 4 bases and J by 2 bases, with 15 bases between them. The CDR3 covers 15 residues. Germline assignment: CDR1 SGHRS and CDR2 YFSETQ. The CDR3 bases are TGCGCCAGCAGCCCCTGGAGGCAGGAAAACACTGAAGCTTTCTTT. Amino acids: CASSPWRQENTEAFF.

The V call is TRBV5-4, the J call TRBJ1-1, with D unclear. Germline CDR1 and CDR2: SGHNT and YYREEE (reference sequence). The V end lost 0 bases, the J end lost 4 bases, and 13 bases lay between the germline ends. This CDR3 is built from 15 residues. CDR3 sequence reads: CASSLEEGWSTEAFF. CDR3 coding DNA: TGTGCCAGCAGCTTGGAGGAGGGCTGGAGCACTGAAGCTTTCTTT.

This sequence joins TRBV24-1 and TRBJ2-1; tentatively, D is TRBD1 (5 bases). Trimming stripped 3 bases from V and 7 bases from J, with 12 bases between. The V gene's germline CDR1 is KGHDR and CDR2 SFDVKD. This CDR3 spans 14 amino acids. CDR3 loop: CATSDVGARNEQFF. As DNA, the CDR3 is TGTGCCACCAGTGATGTAGGGGCGCGTAATGAGCAGTTCTTC.

The genes are TRBV10-2 and TRBJ1-6; D gene uncertain. Germline V gene lookup returns CDR1 WSHSY and CDR2 SAAADI. This CDR3 has 15 amino acids. V lost 3 bases to trimming and J lost 8 bases, with 14 bases between them. CDR3 protein: CASSDREFSDSPLHF. The CDR3 DNA reads TGCGCCAGCAGTGACCGGGAGTTTAGCGATTCACCCCTCCACTTT.

The genes are TRBV15 and TRBJ1-4, with D tentatively TRBD1 (6 bases). The CDR3 contains 15 residues. V dropped 3 bases and J dropped 4 bases, with 12 bases sitting between them. Germline lookup yields CDR1 LNHNV and CDR2 YYDKDF (reference sequence). This CDR3 is CATSRVRGFNEKLFF. CDR3 DNA: TGTGCCACCAGCAGGGTCAGGGGATTTAATGAAAAACTGTTTTTT.

CDR3 sequence (DNA): TGTGCCAGCAGCTTAGTGAGCTACAATGAGCAGTTCTTC. The encoded protein is CASSLVSYNEQFF. The rearrangement links TRBV11-3 to TRBJ2-1; no clear D gene. V lost 1 base, J lost 3 bases, and 4 bases lay in between. This CDR3 spans 13 amino acids. Germline lookup yields CDR1 SGHNT and CDR2 YENEEA.

The chain couples TRBV6-5 to TRBJ1-2, with D tentatively TRBD1 (6 bases). The CDR3 sequence is 12 residues long. CDR1 is MNHEY and CDR2 is SVGAGI in the germline V gene. V was cut by 9 bases and J by 9 bases, with 17 bases left in between. The CDR3 region has the DNA TGTGCCAGTTCCTTTCACAGGGAACGCTACACCTTC. Translation gives CASSFHRERYTF.

V usage is TRBV6-6 and J usage is TRBJ1-5; no firm D call. The V and J ends lost 5 bases and 6 bases respectively, with 8 bases between them. The CDR3 length is 12 residues. Germline lookup yields CDR1 MNHNY and CDR2 SVGAGI (reference sequence). This CDR3 reads CASSREGQPQHF. The CDR3 DNA follows: TGTGCCAGCAGTAGAGAGGGTCAGCCCCAGCATTTT.

The chain carries TRBV30 and TRBJ1-6, with D hard to call. This CDR3 has 13 residues. CDR1 is GTSNPN, CDR2 SVGIG, per germline (reference sequence). The germline V and J ends were trimmed by 3 bases and 4 bases, with 7 bases remaining between them. CDR3 sequence (DNA): TGTGCCTGGAGAATAGGGTATAATTCACCCCTCCACTTT. Its translation: CAWRIGYNSPLHF.

This clone appeared a single time. The V gene is TRBV7-9, the J gene TRBJ2-2, with D unresolved. The CDR3 sequence is 16 residues long. CDR1 and CDR2 from the germline V gene are SEHNR and FQNEAQ (reference sequence). V dropped 3 bases and J dropped 1 base, with 12 bases sitting between them. The CDR3 loop reads CASSFGPQQNTGELFF. In DNA, the CDR3 is TGTGCCAGCAGCTTTGGGCCACAACAGAACACCGGGGAGCTGTTTTTT.

V gene TRBV5-1 combines with J gene TRBJ2-1; 10 positions match TRBD2. V lost 0 bases to trimming and J lost 5 bases; unmatched junction nucleotides: 2. Germline lookup yields CDR1 SGHRS and CDR2 YFSETQ. The CDR3 covers 15 residues. The CDR3 spells CASSLVLAGDNEQFF. The CDR3 DNA reads TGCGCCAGCAGCTTGGTTCTAGCGGGGGACAATGAGCAGTTCTTC.

V and J are TRBV27 and TRBJ1-5, with a tentative D call TRBD1 (6 bases). Germline CDR1 MNHEY, CDR2 SMNVEV (reference sequence). The length of the CDR3 is 15 residues. V lost 4 bases and J 3 bases, leaving 13 bases between the germline ends. For the CDR3, the DNA is TGTGCCAGCAGTTATTTTGGGGGCGTCAATCAGCCCCAGCATTTT. Translated, it gives CASSYFGGVNQPQHF.

The rearrangement links TRBV5-1 to TRBJ1-3; D may be TRBD1 (5 bases). The germline V and J ends were trimmed by 0 bases and 0 bases, with 10 bases remaining between them. This CDR3 has 16 residues. Germline V gives CDR1 SGHRS, CDR2 YFSETQ. CDR3 loop: CASSLAIQASGNTIYF. CDR3 DNA: TGCGCCAGCAGCTTGGCCATACAGGCCTCTGGAAACACCATATATTTT.

This rearrangement joins TRBV6-5 to TRBJ2-5; D might be TRBD2 (5 bases). CDR3 length: 13 amino acids. Germline V CDR1 and CDR2: MNHEY, SVGAGI. Trimming shortened V by 1 base and J by 4 bases, and 7 bases separated the two germline ends. The CDR3 loop reads CASSYWERETQYF. For the CDR3, the DNA is TGTGCCAGCAGTTACTGGGAGAGAGAGACCCAGTACTTC.

This chain uses TRBV4-1 with TRBJ2-1; TRBD2 is a possible D gene (6 bases). Germline loops: CDR1 MGHRA, CDR2 YSYEKL. This CDR3 contains 16 residues. Trimming removed 5 bases from V and 8 bases from J, with 22 bases in between. CDR3 loop: CASSYSGSGPVYEQFF. The CDR3 DNA sequence: TGCGCCAGCAGCTACAGCGGGTCGGGGCCCGTCTATGAGCAGTTCTTC.

The V call is TRBV5-1, the J call TRBJ2-1; no firm D call. CDR1 is SGHRS and CDR2 is YFSETQ in the germline V gene. The CDR3 runs 12 residues. V was clipped by 0 bases and J by 6 bases, with 4 bases between them. CDR3 nucleotides: TGCGCCAGCAGCTTGGCTCTCAATGAGCAGTTCTTC. Its translation is CASSLALNEQFF.

This chain links TRBV3-1 (or the pseudogene TRBV3-2) with TRBJ2-3; D is ambiguous. CDR1 LGHDT and CDR2 YNNKEL come from the germline V gene (reference sequence). The CDR3 runs to 15 residues. The V end lost 1 base, the J end lost 2 bases, and 10 bases lay between the germline ends. This CDR3 reads CASSQVLATTDTQYF. CDR3 DNA: TGTGCCAGCAGCCAAGTATTGGCAACCACAGATACGCAGTATTTT.

The chain is built from TRBV7-3 and TRBJ2-1; maybe TRBD1 (6 bases). V was trimmed by 3 bases and J by 7 bases, leaving 10 bases between them. Per the germline V gene, CDR1 is SGHTA and CDR2 is FQGTGA. The CDR3 runs to 13 residues. The CDR3 protein is CASSFRQGNEQFF. The CDR3 bases are TGTGCCAGCAGCTTTAGGCAGGGGAATGAGCAGTTCTTC.

The rearrangement links TRBV5-1 to TRBJ1-4; D may be TRBD1 (6 bases). V was trimmed by 0 bases and J by 6 bases, leaving 12 bases between them. The CDR3 covers 15 residues. Germline V gives CDR1 SGHRS, CDR2 YFSETQ. The chain's CDR3 is CASSLGGGPHEKLFF. In DNA form, the CDR3 reads TGCGCCAGCAGCTTGGGCGGGGGCCCCCATGAAAAACTGTTTTTT.

Of note for this clone: The junction shows a germline mismatch at one end, possibly a read error. The genes are TRBV29-1 and TRBJ2-5, with a possible D match to TRBD1 (5 bases). Germline V lookup: CDR1 SQVTM, CDR2 ANQGSEA. This CDR3 has 14 residues. The CDR3 is CSVEEPSPQGIRDF. CDR3 nucleotides: TGCAGCGTTGAAGAACCGTCCCCCCAGGGAATAAGGGACTTC.

V usage is TRBV5-1 and J usage is TRBJ1-1; the match to TRBD1 covers 8 bases. CDR1 and CDR2 (germline): SGHRS, YFSETQ. This CDR3 region has 15 residues. Trimming took 4 bases from V and 2 from J; bases not matched to a gene: 7. DNA of the CDR3: TGCGCCAGCAGCGCAAGACAGGGGCGAAACACTGAAGCTTTCTTT. Translation gives CASSARQGRNTEAFF.

This CDR3 is CASSLREGETQYF. The CDR3 bases are TGTGCCAGCAGTTTAAGAGAGGGCGAGACCCAGTACTTC. J is TRBJ2-5 and V is TRBV12-3 or TRBV12-4, with D tentatively TRBD2 (5 bases). The CDR3 runs to 13 residues. V was trimmed by 2 bases and J by 5 bases, leaving 9 bases between them.

The genes are TRBV25-1 and TRBJ1-2; a possible D gene is TRBD1 (6 bases). CDR3 length: 13 amino acids. V was shortened by 7 bases and J by 5 bases, with 14 bases between the two germline ends. Germline loops: CDR1 MGHDK, CDR2 SYGVNS. The CDR3 region has the DNA TGTGCCAGCACCGAAGGGCAGGGGTATGGCTACACCTTC. Translated: CASTEGQGYGYTF.